This T cell receptor (beta chain) was identified in a study of cytomegalovirus exposure and HLA in healthy donors. The PCR had 60 Vbeta and 13 Jbeta primers. The protocol was immunoSEQ multiplex PCR, while the TCRdb copy is restricted to in-frame clones and leaves out a portion. The repertoire holds some 200,000 clones, with around 86% as singletons. CDR3 size: 15 residues. Trimming removed 8 bases from V and 0 bases from J, with 13 bases in between. Germline CDR1 is SGHAT and CDR2 is FQNNGV. Study-level findings and limits: By a later analysis, the bulk of CMV-associated TCR beta chains appeared HLA-restricted. An assumption of roughly uniform sequencing depth across donors underlay the presence/absence analyses.

With regard to this clone: Its cognate antigen is unknown.

The specimen sequenced was PBMCs. The rearrangement links TRBV11-2 to TRBJ1-4, with a possible D match to TRBD1 (5 bases). The receptor was isolated from a middle-aged woman in good health and CMV-seronegative. The CDR3 here is CASLGGTATNEKLFF. Written as DNA, the CDR3 is TGTGCCAGCCTCGGAGGGACCGCAACTAATGAAAAACTGTTTTTT.